The present T cell receptor beta chain was sequenced within a study of T cell repertoires in cytomegalovirus infection. V trimming: 2 bases; J trimming: 5 bases; junction bases outside the gene matches: 4. The CDR3 spans 15 residues. The germline V gene has CDR1 SGHDT and CDR2 YYEEEE. A few counts support this clonotype. TCRdb used MiXCR to reprocess the reads, holding one entry per CDR3 protein. In the table there are hundreds of thousands of distinct CDR3 sequences, roughly 24% of which are singletons. The sequenced sample consisted of CD8+ T cells from PBMCs. The chain couples TRBV5-6 to TRBJ1-5, with 10 nucleotides matching TRBD1. The source of this sequence is a human donor in good health (CMV status not recorded). Some clones in this sample may be carry-over from other donors' samples. The CDR3 coding sequence is TGTGCCAGCAGCTTCGGACAGGGGGGGTATCAGCCCCAGCATTTT. Its translation is CASSFGQGGYQPQHF.